This is a list of T cell receptor beta chains from one sample in a study of CD8 T cells in ankylosing spondylitis. MiXCR was run by TCRdb on the 5' RACE reads, yielding one entry per CDR3 protein. The top ten hold roughly 0.6% of the sample, which has 200,000 to 300,000 distinct CDR3 sequences, 24% seen once. Sequencing input: blood, either unsorted or a sorted T cell fraction (not recorded which). These receptors all stem from a male donor with ankylosing spondylitis or in good health (not recorded which). Each CDR3 is given with its conserved first and last residue. D genes are given only for firm matches. Clone size, where shown, is once, few, many, or a class for clones that have expanded.

size,J,D,V,CDR3,DNA
.,TRBJ1-6,.,TRBV20-1,CSAPTRGGLGYNSPLHF,TGCAGTGCGCCTACCCGTGGGGGGCTGGGGTATAATTCACCCCTCCACTTT
.,TRBJ2-1,.,TRBV15,CATSRDAWGSAYNEQFF,TGTGCCACCAGCAGAGATGCCTGGGGGAGCGCCTACAATGAGCAGTTCTTC
many,TRBJ2-4,TRBD1,TRBV6-1,CASSPPGQGGNIQYF,TGTGCCAGCAGTCCCCCGGGACAGGGGGGAAACATTCAGTACTTC
few,TRBJ1-2,.,TRBV9,CASSVTDSNYGYTF,TGTGCCAGCAGCGTAACGGACAGTAACTATGGCTACACCTTC
.,TRBJ2-1,.,TRBV11-2,CASSSRGDEQFF,TGTGCCAGCAGCTCCAGGGGGGATGAGCAGTTCTTC
.,TRBJ1-1,.,TRBV28,CASSLFGGRNTEAFF,TGTGCCAGCAGTTTATTCGGGGGCCGGAACACTGAAGCTTTCTTT
many,TRBJ2-2,.,TRBV12-3/TRBV12-4,CASSLSPTGELFF,TGTGCCAGCAGTTTAAGTCCGACCGGGGAGCTGTTTTTT
.,TRBJ2-5,TRBD1,TRBV19,CASSPGDREQETQYF,TGTGCCAGTAGCCCCGGGGACAGAGAACAAGAGACCCAGTACTTC
many,TRBJ1-1,.,TRBV2,CASQRDSGTEAFF,TGTGCCAGTCAACGAGACTCGGGCACTGAAGCTTTCTTT
.,TRBJ2-1,.,TRBV15,CATSRERSYNEQFF,TGTGCCACCAGCAGAGAGAGGTCCTACAATGAGCAGTTCTTC
.,TRBJ1-1,.,TRBV6-1,CASSGTMNTEAFF,TGTGCCAGCTCCGGGACAATGAACACTGAAGCTTTCTTT
.,TRBJ2-5,TRBD2,TRBV20-1,CSAPGLAGGRETQYF,TGCAGTGCTCCTGGACTAGCGGGGGGGCGGGAGACCCAGTACTTC
few,TRBJ1-2,TRBD1,TRBV6-5,CASSYSRQGHGYTF,TGTGCCAGCAGTTACTCGAGACAGGGCCATGGCTACACCTTC
few,TRBJ1-1,TRBD1,TRBV20-1,CSARDPDRGLHTEAFF,TGCAGTGCTAGAGATCCGGACAGGGGGTTGCACACTGAAGCTTTCTTT
few,TRBJ2-3,.,TRBV29-1,CSVGSFTDTQYF,TGCAGCGTTGGATCCTTCACAGATACGCAGTATTTT
.,TRBJ1-4,.,TRBV29-1,CSAEVAGEEKLFF,TGCAGCGCGGAGGTGGCAGGGGAAGAAAAACTGTTTTTT
.,TRBJ2-5,TRBD2,TRBV29-1,CSVALTSGGHQETQYF,TGCAGCGTTGCGCTGACTAGCGGGGGGCACCAAGAGACCCAGTACTTC
.,TRBJ2-7,.,TRBV4-2,CASSQAYSQGGGYEQYF,TGTGCCAGCAGCCAAGCTTACTCCCAGGGCGGTGGTTACGAGCAGTACTTC
few,TRBJ2-1,TRBD2,TRBV5-1,CASSLTSGGLNEQFF,TGCGCCAGCAGCTTGACTAGCGGGGGGCTGAATGAGCAGTTCTTC
.,TRBJ1-4,.,TRBV3-1,CASSPVAAGEKLFF,TGTGCCAGCAGCCCCGTAGCGGCCGGGGAAAAACTGTTTTTT
few,TRBJ2-5,.,TRBV20-1,CSAQTSTETQYF,TGCAGTGCTCAGACTAGTACAGAGACCCAGTACTTC
.,TRBJ2-5,.,TRBV6-5,CASSSFREQETQYF,TGTGCCAGCAGTTCCTTCCGGGAGCAAGAGACCCAGTACTTC
many,TRBJ2-3,.,TRBV12-3/TRBV12-4,CASSPGEDTQYF,TGTGCCAGCAGTCCTGGGGAAGATACGCAGTATTTT
.,TRBJ2-1,TRBD2,TRBV11-2,CASSFLSGGGITYNEQFF,TGTGCCAGCAGCTTCCTTAGCGGGGGGGGCATAACCTACAATGAGCAGTTCTTC
few,TRBJ2-4,TRBD2,TRBV20-1,CSAIPRGVAKNIQYF,TGCAGTGCTATTCCCCGGGGGGTAGCCAAAAACATTCAGTACTTC
.,TRBJ2-3,.,TRBV20-1,CSARNPGTDTQYF,TGCAGTGCTCGGAACCCTGGCACAGATACGCAGTATTTT
many,TRBJ2-1,TRBD1,TRBV20-1,CSARIKQGAPQFF,TGCAGTGCTAGAATTAAACAGGGGGCTCCGCAGTTCTTC
many,TRBJ1-1,.,TRBV10-3,CAISVGQGGTEAFF,TGTGCCATCAGTGTTGGGCAGGGAGGCACTGAAGCTTTCTTT
.,TRBJ2-3,.,TRBV20-1,CSARGGGADSSTDTQYF,TGCAGTGCTAGAGGAGGGGGGGCCGACTCTAGCACAGATACGCAGTATTTT
.,TRBJ2-3,.,TRBV20-1,CSASGEASVADTQYF,TGCAGTGCTAGTGGGGAGGCTAGCGTAGCAGATACGCAGTATTTT
few,TRBJ2-5,TRBD2,TRBV12-3/TRBV12-4,CASSPGTSAGEETQYF,TGTGCCAGCAGTCCCGGGACTAGCGCCGGCGAGGAGACCCAGTACTTC
many,TRBJ1-1,.,TRBV29-1,CSVDSSDTEAFF,TGCAGCGTTGACTCCAGCGACACTGAAGCTTTCTTT
.,TRBJ2-3,.,TRBV2,CASSESYADTQYF,TGTGCCAGCAGTGAAAGCTACGCAGATACGCAGTATTTT
.,TRBJ2-2,.,TRBV6-1,CASRARGVITGELFF,TGTGCCAGCCGGGCCAGGGGGGTGATCACCGGGGAGCTGTTTTTT
many,TRBJ2-1,TRBD2,TRBV12-3/TRBV12-4,CASSFSGGLNEQFF,TGTGCCAGCAGCTTTAGCGGGGGGCTCAATGAGCAGTTCTTC
few,TRBJ1-1,.,TRBV12-3/TRBV12-4,CASSLEGRGEAFF,TGTGCCAGCAGTTTAGAGGGTCGTGGTGAAGCTTTCTTT
many,TRBJ2-1,TRBD2,TRBV7-8,CASSPQRKTSGGANEQFF,TGTGCCAGCAGCCCCCAAAGAAAGACTAGCGGGGGGGCAAATGAGCAGTTCTTC
many,TRBJ2-3,TRBD2,TRBV12-3/TRBV12-4,CASSFVSGGADTQYF,TGTGCCAGCAGTTTTGTGAGCGGGGGGGCGGATACGCAGTATTTT
.,TRBJ2-7,TRBD1,TRBV6-1,CASRRGQGAYEQYF,TGTGCCTCCAGGAGGGGACAGGGGGCCTACGAGCAGTACTTC
few,TRBJ1-5,.,TRBV30,CAWSVGSNQPQHF,TGTGCCTGGAGTGTGGGCAGCAATCAGCCCCAGCATTTT
.,TRBJ2-7,TRBD1,TRBV6-2/TRBV6-3,CASSRWDRSSTGQYF,TGTGCCAGCAGTCGTTGGGACAGGAGTTCTACGGGGCAGTACTTC
many,TRBJ2-1,.,TRBV27,CASTTRGEQFF,TGTGCCAGCACGACCAGGGGTGAGCAGTTCTTC
many,TRBJ1-1,.,TRBV7-9,CASSLDKVESEAFF,TGTGCCAGCAGCTTGGACAAGGTCGAGAGTGAAGCTTTCTTT
many,TRBJ2-7,.,TRBV20-1,CSARKNKPGSYEQYF,TGCAGTGCTAGAAAAAATAAGCCGGGCTCCTACGAGCAGTACTTC
.,TRBJ2-7,.,TRBV20-1,CSAPRGIRLTTYEQYF,TGCAGTGCTCCCCGAGGGATCAGACTCACAACCTACGAGCAGTACTTC
.,TRBJ1-1,TRBD1,TRBV7-8,CASSTYRGVNTEAFF,TGTGCCAGCAGCACCTACAGGGGAGTTAACACTGAAGCTTTCTTT
few,TRBJ1-5,.,TRBV20-1,CSARDGVGDQAQHF,TGCAGTGCTAGAGATGGGGTCGGGGACCAAGCCCAGCATTTT
.,TRBJ2-2,TRBD2,TRBV6-1,CASTGTKNTGELFF,TGTGCCAGTACCGGGACTAAAAACACCGGGGAGCTGTTTTTT
many,TRBJ2-2,.,TRBV29-1,CSVLGGGNTGELFF,TGCAGCGTCTTAGGGGGGGGGAACACCGGGGAGCTGTTTTTT
few,TRBJ2-7,.,TRBV29-1,CSVEGSTGGEQYF,TGCAGCGTTGAAGGGTCAACTGGAGGCGAGCAGTACTTC